The rows below give T cell receptor beta chains drawn from one sample of a study of cytomegalovirus exposure and HLA in healthy donors. Libraries were prepared by immunoSEQ multiplex PCR; TCRdb keeps only in-frame clonotypes and omits some of them. Among over 200,000 clones listed, roughly 88% were seen once. Input material: PBMCs. All receptors derive from a woman under 40 in good health and CMV-seropositive. Both conserved end residues are part of each CDR3. Each record gives: J gene, V gene, CDR3 protein.

J gene: TRBJ1-5; V gene: TRBV6-5; CDR3 protein: CASSYSSNQPQHF
J gene: TRBJ1-1; V gene: TRBV30; CDR3 protein: CAWSVGDKFNTEAFF
J gene: TRBJ2-3; V gene: TRBV27; CDR3 protein: CASSPISQLAGGTDTQYF
J gene: TRBJ1-3; V gene: TRBV11-2; CDR3 protein: CASSLGQGGGNTIYF
J gene: TRBJ2-1; V gene: TRBV29-1; CDR3 protein: CSVEGAGVLNEQFF
J gene: TRBJ1-4; V gene: TRBV5-5; CDR3 protein: CASSPTANEKLFF
J gene: TRBJ2-2; V gene: TRBV4-3; CDR3 protein: CASSQDRTGELFF
J gene: TRBJ2-7; V gene: TRBV7-8; CDR3 protein: CASSSATGTGYYEQYF
J gene: TRBJ2-1; V gene: TRBV7-3; CDR3 protein: CASSPSQGYNEQFF
J gene: TRBJ1-2; V gene: TRBV19; CDR3 protein: CASSNPSGGDGYTF
J gene: TRBJ1-4; V gene: TRBV4-1; CDR3 protein: CASSQTYDGGREKLFF
J gene: TRBJ2-7; V gene: TRBV4-1; CDR3 protein: CASSQSGDYEQYF
J gene: TRBJ1-1; V gene: TRBV27; CDR3 protein: CASTPGQGPETEAFF
J gene: TRBJ2-7; V gene: TRBV2; CDR3 protein: CASSVGPSFYQQYF
J gene: TRBJ2-2; V gene: TRBV2; CDR3 protein: CASREGELFF
J gene: TRBJ2-7; V gene: TRBV28; CDR3 protein: CASSLPGGYEQYF
J gene: TRBJ2-7; V gene: TRBV2; CDR3 protein: CASVRTSGSSAEQYF
J gene: TRBJ2-7; V gene: TRBV7-3; CDR3 protein: CASSPSASSYEQYF
J gene: TRBJ2-5; V gene: TRBV30; CDR3 protein: CAWTQGFDETQYF
J gene: TRBJ2-7; V gene: TRBV23-1; CDR3 protein: CASSCGTYGKQGSSYEQYF
J gene: TRBJ2-7; V gene: TRBV28; CDR3 protein: CATRGRAGHEQYF
J gene: TRBJ2-3; V gene: TRBV7-8; CDR3 protein: CASSLVRVADTQYF
J gene: TRBJ2-3; V gene: TRBV18; CDR3 protein: CASSPKLAATDTQYF
J gene: TRBJ2-1; V gene: TRBV5-1; CDR3 protein: CASRPSSGSRYFNEQFF
J gene: TRBJ2-1; V gene: TRBV5-1; CDR3 protein: CASSLGVRSSYNEQFF
J gene: TRBJ2-7; V gene: TRBV11-2; CDR3 protein: CASSPGITYEQYF
J gene: TRBJ2-2; V gene: TRBV5-4; CDR3 protein: CASSPYERLANTGELFF
J gene: TRBJ1-1; V gene: TRBV7-3; CDR3 protein: CASSLEAPQRNTEAFF
J gene: TRBJ1-1; V gene: TRBV19; CDR3 protein: CASRGLDSMNTEAFF
J gene: TRBJ1-2; V gene: TRBV4-1; CDR3 protein: CASSQVVGQIYGYTF
J gene: TRBJ2-2; V gene: TRBV5-1; CDR3 protein: CASRPRDVNTGELFF
J gene: TRBJ2-7; V gene: TRBV7-9; CDR3 protein: CASSPRHALGQAEQYF
J gene: TRBJ1-4; V gene: TRBV5-1; CDR3 protein: CASSSGPINEKLFF